What follows describes a single TCR beta chain. Antigen specificity is unknown. The CDR3 spans 14 residues. CDR1 and CDR2 (germline): SGHTA, FQGNSA. The germline V and J ends were trimmed by 4 bases and 0 bases, with 9 bases remaining between them. Method: immunoSEQ multiplex PCR; TCRdb's copy keeps in-frame clones and lacks some. In the table there are approximately 160,000 clones, 85% to 90% of which are singletons. This specimen belongs to a study of cytomegalovirus exposure and HLA in healthy donors. It was the approximately 120-subject validation cohort, separate from the roughly 700-subject first cohort, to which the donors belonged. Notes on the study in general: The study put 160 or so TCR beta chains on its list as cytomegalovirus-associated.

V usage is TRBV7-2 and J usage is TRBJ1-2; D unclear. This clonotype was obtained from a woman in her thirties in good health and CMV-seronegative. The sequencing input was PBMCs. The CDR3 sequence is CASSSKEANYGYTF. The CDR3 region has the DNA TGTGCCAGCAGCTCGAAGGAAGCTAACTATGGCTACACCTTC.